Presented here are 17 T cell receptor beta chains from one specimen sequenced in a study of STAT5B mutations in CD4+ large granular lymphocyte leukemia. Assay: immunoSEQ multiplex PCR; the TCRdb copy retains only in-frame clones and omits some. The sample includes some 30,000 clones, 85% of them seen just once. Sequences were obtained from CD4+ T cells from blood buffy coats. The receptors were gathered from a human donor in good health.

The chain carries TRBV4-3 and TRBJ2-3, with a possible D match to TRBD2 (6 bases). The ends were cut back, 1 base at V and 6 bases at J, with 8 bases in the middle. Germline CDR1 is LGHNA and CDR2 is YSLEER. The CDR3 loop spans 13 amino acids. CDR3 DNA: TGCGCCAGCAGCCAAGCTGGAGGGGATACGCAGTATTTT. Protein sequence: CASSQAGGDTQYF.

CDR3 in DNA: TGTGCCAGCAGTGCCCTAGGGGGCGGAAGCCCCACCGGGGAGCTGTTTTTT. Translating it yields CASSALGGGSPTGELFF. This chain connects TRBV6-1 to TRBJ2-2; 7 positions agree with TRBD1. The CDR3 consists of 17 residues. Germline CDR1 reads MNHNS; CDR2 reads SASEGT. J lost 4 bases, V lost 4 bases, and 12 bases had no gene match.

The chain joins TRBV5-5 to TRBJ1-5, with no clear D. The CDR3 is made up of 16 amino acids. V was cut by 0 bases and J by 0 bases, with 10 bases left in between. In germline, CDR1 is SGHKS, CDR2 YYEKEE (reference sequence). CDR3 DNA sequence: TGTGCCAGCAGCTTGGGTACACGCAATAGCAATCAGCCCCAGCATTTT. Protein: CASSLGTRNSNQPQHF.

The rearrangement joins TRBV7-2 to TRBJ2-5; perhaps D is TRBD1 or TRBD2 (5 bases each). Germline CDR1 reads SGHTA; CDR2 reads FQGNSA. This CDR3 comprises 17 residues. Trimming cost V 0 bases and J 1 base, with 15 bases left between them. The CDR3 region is CASSLAGVGTAQETQYF. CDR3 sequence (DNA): TGTGCCAGCAGCTTAGCGGGGGTGGGAACCGCCCAAGAGACCCAGTACTTC.

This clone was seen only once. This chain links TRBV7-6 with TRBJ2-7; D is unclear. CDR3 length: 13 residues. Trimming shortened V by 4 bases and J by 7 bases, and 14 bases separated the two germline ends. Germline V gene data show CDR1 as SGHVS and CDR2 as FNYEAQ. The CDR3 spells CASSSTAPQEQYF. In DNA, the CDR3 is TGTGCCAGCAGCTCAACAGCCCCCCAGGAGCAGTACTTC.

In DNA form, the CDR3 reads TGTGCCAGCAGCGTAGAGGCGGGAGTAGCCTACGAGCAGTACTTC. It encodes CASSVEAGVAYEQYF. The rearrangement joins TRBV9 to TRBJ2-7; TRBD2 agrees at 7 bases. V was clipped by 0 bases and J by 2 bases; unmatched bases: 5. CDR1 and CDR2 from the germline V gene are SGDLS and YYNGEE. The CDR3 length is 15 residues.

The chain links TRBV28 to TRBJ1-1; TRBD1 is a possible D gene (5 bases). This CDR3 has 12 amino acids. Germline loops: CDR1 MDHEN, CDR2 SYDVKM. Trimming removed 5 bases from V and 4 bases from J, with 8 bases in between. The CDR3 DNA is TGTGCCAGCAGTATGGGGGGCACTGAAGCTTTCTTT. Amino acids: CASSMGGTEAFF.

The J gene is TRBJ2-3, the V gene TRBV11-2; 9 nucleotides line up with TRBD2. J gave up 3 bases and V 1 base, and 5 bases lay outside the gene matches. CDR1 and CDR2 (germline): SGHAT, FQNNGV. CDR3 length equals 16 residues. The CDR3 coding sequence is TGTGCCAGCAGCTTAGTGGCGGGAGGGCGTACAGATACGCAGTATTTT. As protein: CASSLVAGGRTDTQYF.

Here the CDR3 reads CASSSPGLVSEQFF. The CDR3 nucleotides read TGTGCCAGCAGCTCACCGGGACTAGTTTCCGAGCAGTTCTTC. The gene calls are TRBV7-2 and TRBJ2-1; 8 bases align to TRBD2. There are 14 residues in the CDR3. CDR1 and CDR2 (germline): SGHTA, FQGNSA. V was pared by 4 bases and J by 10 bases, with 9 bases of the junction left unmatched.

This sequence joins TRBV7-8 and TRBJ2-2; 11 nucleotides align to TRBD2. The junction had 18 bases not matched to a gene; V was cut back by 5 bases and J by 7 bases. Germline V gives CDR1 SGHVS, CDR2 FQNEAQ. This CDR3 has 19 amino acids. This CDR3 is CASSQTGGTSGSMNGELFF. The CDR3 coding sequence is TGTGCCAGCAGCCAGACTGGGGGAACTAGCGGGAGTATGAACGGGGAGCTGTTTTTT.

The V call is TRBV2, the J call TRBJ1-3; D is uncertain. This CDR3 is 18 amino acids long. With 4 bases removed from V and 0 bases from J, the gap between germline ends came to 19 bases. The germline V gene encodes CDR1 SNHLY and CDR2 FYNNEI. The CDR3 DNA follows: TGTGCCAGCAGTGTGGGGATGGCGGGAAAAATCTCTGGAAACACCATATATTTT. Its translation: CASSVGMAGKISGNTIYF.

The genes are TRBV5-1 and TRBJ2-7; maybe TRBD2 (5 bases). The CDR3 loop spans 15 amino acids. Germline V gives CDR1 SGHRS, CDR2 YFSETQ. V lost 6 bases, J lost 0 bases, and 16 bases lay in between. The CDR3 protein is CASTGMGFGSYEQYF. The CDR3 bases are TGCGCCAGCACGGGGATGGGATTTGGCTCCTACGAGCAGTACTTC.

In DNA form, the CDR3 reads TGCAGCGTTGGGGACGGCTACAATGAGCAGTTCTTC. Its translation: CSVGDGYNEQFF. J is TRBJ2-1 and V is TRBV29-1; either TRBD1 or TRBD2 may supply D (5 bases each). CDR1 and CDR2 from the germline V gene are SQVTM and ANQGSEA. V was cut by 4 bases and J by 3 bases, with 7 bases left in between. The CDR3 contains 12 residues.

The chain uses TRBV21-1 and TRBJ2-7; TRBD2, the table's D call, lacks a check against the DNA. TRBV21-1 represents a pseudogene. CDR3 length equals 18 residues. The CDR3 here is CASSKDRRLATGKNEQYF. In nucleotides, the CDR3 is TGTGCCAGCAGCAAAGATAGGAGACTAGCTACGGGAAAAAACGAGCAGTACTTC.

CDR3 sequence (DNA): TGTGCCAGCAGCCCAGGGCAGGGGGCGTCTGGGGCCAACGTCCTGACTTTC. Protein product: CASSPGQGASGANVLTF. This chain uses TRBV11-3 with TRBJ2-6; 8 bases fit TRBD1. The length of the CDR3 is 17 residues. Germline trimming cut 5 bases from V and 1 base from J; bases unmatched to any gene: 7. Per the germline V gene, CDR1 is SGHNT and CDR2 is YENEEA.

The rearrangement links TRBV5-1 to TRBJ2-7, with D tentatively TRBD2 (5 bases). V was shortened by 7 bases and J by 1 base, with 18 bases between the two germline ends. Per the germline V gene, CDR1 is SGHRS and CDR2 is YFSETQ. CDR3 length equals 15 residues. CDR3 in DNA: TGCGCCAGCCGTTCAGACCCGGGATATTCCTACGAGCAGTACTTC. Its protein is CASRSDPGYSYEQYF.

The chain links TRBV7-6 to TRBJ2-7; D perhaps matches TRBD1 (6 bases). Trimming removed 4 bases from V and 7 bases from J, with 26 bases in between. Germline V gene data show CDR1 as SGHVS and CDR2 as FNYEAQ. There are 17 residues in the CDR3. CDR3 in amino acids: CASSWAQGPLQTGEQYF. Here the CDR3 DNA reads TGTGCCAGCAGCTGGGCACAGGGACCTCTTCAAACGGGGGAGCAGTACTTC.